These 28 T cell receptor beta chains originate from one sample sequenced in a study of Tregs in tolerant kidney transplant recipients. Related graft donors supplied nonmyeloablative bone marrow transplants, and mixed chimerism was transient. Profiling relied on immunoSEQ multiplex PCR, and the TCRdb table lists in-frame clones only, not all of them. The sample includes approximately 82,000 clones, 93% of them seen just once. Specimen: CD4+ T cells from blood (PBMCs), collected 12 months after the transplant. These receptors were taken from a human patient who received a combined kidney and bone marrow transplant. Some T cells here may be from the graft donor.

The chain carries TRBV30 and TRBJ2-7; 7 positions match TRBD1. Per germline, CDR1 GTSNPN and CDR2 SVGIG (reference sequence). V lost 3 bases, J lost 3 bases, and 5 bases stayed unmatched. The length of the CDR3 is 13 residues. CDR3 sequence reads: CAWRRDSFYEQYF. The CDR3 nucleotides are TGTGCCTGGAGACGGGACAGCTTCTACGAGCAGTACTTC. Combining the CDR3 with reference TRBV30 and TRBJ2-7 gives the whole variable domain SQTIHQWPATLVQPVGSPLSLECTVEGTSNPNLYWYRQAAGRGLQLLFYSVGIGQISSEVPQNLSASRPQDRQFILSSKKLLLSDSGFYLCAWRRDSFYEQYFGPGTRLTVT.

The chain has TRBV7-2 and TRBJ1-3, with D perhaps matching TRBD1 (5 bases). Germline loops: CDR1 SGHTA, CDR2 FQGNSA. This CDR3 spans 15 amino acids. Trimming removed 5 bases from V and 9 bases from J, with 20 bases in between. The chain's CDR3 is CASSRFDSRAGTIYF. The CDR3 nucleotides read TGTGCCAGCAGCCGATTCGACAGCAGGGCAGGCACCATATATTTT.

This chain joins TRBV2 and TRBJ2-3; 10 bases match TRBD2. CDR1 and CDR2 (germline): SNHLY, FYNNEI. The CDR3 has 15 amino acids. V shed 7 bases and J 3 bases; nucleotides not matched to a gene: 7. CDR3 in DNA: TGTGCCAGCAAAAGACTAGCGGGCTCGACAGATACGCAGTATTTT. It translates to CASKRLAGSTDTQYF.

The chain is built from TRBV7-9 and TRBJ2-2, with 8 positions matching TRBD2. J was trimmed by 5 bases and V by 2 bases; bases with no gene match: 4. Germline-derived CDR1 and CDR2 are SEHNR and FQNEAQ (reference sequence). The CDR3 sequence is 15 residues long. CDR3 residues: CASSLTGLGTGELFF. The CDR3 nucleotides are TGTGCCAGCAGCTTAACGGGACTAGGGACCGGGGAGCTGTTTTTT.

V and J are TRBV9 and TRBJ1-2, with a possible D match to TRBD1 (6 bases). This CDR3 region has 17 residues. V lost 0 bases, J lost 7 bases, and 22 bases lay in between. Germline assignment: CDR1 SGDLS and CDR2 YYNGEE. This chain's CDR3 is CASSVGVSDSPSFGYTF. DNA of the CDR3: TGTGCCAGCAGCGTAGGCGTGTCGGACAGCCCCTCCTTTGGCTACACCTTC.

The J gene is TRBJ2-5, the V gene TRBV7-7, with D possibly being TRBD1 (6 bases). Germline V gene data show CDR1 as SSHAT and CDR2 as FNYEAQ (reference sequence). V was clipped by 8 bases and J by 7 bases, with 20 bases between them. The CDR3 runs to 14 residues. The CDR3 nucleotides are TGTGCCAGCGGCTACCCAGGGGATCGTGGGACCCAGTACTTC. As protein: CASGYPGDRGTQYF.

The V call is TRBV4-2, the J call TRBJ2-7, with a possible D match to TRBD1 (7 bases). Germline CDR1 LGHNA, CDR2 YNFKEQ. The CDR3 covers 15 residues. Trimming removed 5 bases at V and 6 bases at J, with 20 bases between. In DNA, the CDR3 is TGTGCCAGCAGCAAAATACAGGGGAGGACATCCGAGCAGTACTTC. It is translated as CASSKIQGRTSEQYF.

The chain couples TRBV18 to TRBJ2-5, with D possibly matching TRBD1 (6 bases). V shed 2 bases and J shed 5 bases, with 12 bases lying between them. Looked up from germline, CDR1 is KGHSH and CDR2 is LQKENI. The CDR3 length is 14 residues. This chain's CDR3 is CASSPGGDRETQYF. The CDR3 nucleotides read TGTGCCAGCTCACCAGGGGGCGACAGGGAGACCCAGTACTTC.

The chain carries TRBV5-4 and TRBJ2-7, with 8 bases identical to TRBD1. The J segment lost 0 bases and the V segment lost 3 bases, leaving 20 bases of the junction unmatched. There are 20 residues in the CDR3. Per germline, CDR1 SGHNT and CDR2 YYREEE (reference sequence). The CDR3: CASSSQRPGQGKPSSYEQYF. CDR3 sequence (DNA): TGTGCCAGCAGCTCACAAAGACCCGGACAGGGAAAACCCAGCTCCTACGAGCAGTACTTC.

The V gene is TRBV18, the J gene TRBJ2-1, with 7 bases lining up with TRBD1. CDR1 and CDR2 from the germline V gene are KGHSH and LQKENI. The CDR3 runs 13 residues. V shed 1 base, J shed 10 bases, and the junction held 4 bases outside the gene matches. The CDR3 sequence is CASSPRQGSEQFF. In DNA form, the CDR3 reads TGTGCCAGCTCACCACGACAGGGTTCCGAGCAGTTCTTC.

The chain employs TRBV27 and TRBJ2-7; TRBD2 matches at 9 bases. Germline lookup yields CDR1 MNHEY and CDR2 SMNVEV (reference sequence). The V gene end was trimmed by 2 bases and the J gene end by 3 bases; junction bases not matched to a gene: 5. The CDR3 runs to 15 residues. CDR3 nucleotide sequence: TGTGCCAGCAGTTTAAGGGCGGGGGGGCACTACGAGCAGTACTTC. Amino acid sequence: CASSLRAGGHYEQYF.

The chain uses TRBV28 and TRBJ1-6, with 8 bases aligning to TRBD1. V lost 3 bases, J lost 14 bases, and 18 bases stayed unmatched. CDR3 length equals 17 residues. In germline, CDR1 is MDHEN, CDR2 SYDVKM. This CDR3 is CASSFQAGRGPGKSLHF. The DNA for the CDR3 is TGTGCCAGCAGTTTTCAGGCCGGCAGGGGGCCGGGTAAATCCCTCCACTTT.

The chain employs TRBV11-2 and TRBJ1-2; the match to TRBD1 covers 7 bases. CDR1 and CDR2 from the germline V gene are SGHAT and FQNNGV. CDR3 length: 16 residues. V trimming: 1 base; J trimming: 3 bases; junction bases outside the gene matches: 8. The CDR3 DNA reads as TGTGCCAGCAGCTTAGTTGGGACAGATTTCCACTATGGCTACACCTTC. Encoded protein: CASSLVGTDFHYGYTF.

This clone has a handful of counts. The CDR3 coding sequence is TGTGCCATCAGTGAGTCCGCGGGCCTACTCTACGAGCAGTACTTC. It yields the protein CAISESAGLLYEQYF. The chain recombines TRBV10-3 with TRBJ2-7; D perhaps matches TRBD2 (5 bases). The CDR3 spans 15 residues. V was shortened by 0 bases and J by 3 bases, with 12 bases between the two germline ends. The V gene's germline CDR1 is ENHRY and CDR2 SYGVKD.

The V and J genes are TRBV6-6 and TRBJ1-6; D not resolved. The germline V gene encodes CDR1 MNHNY and CDR2 SVGAGI (reference sequence). The V end was cut by 2 bases, the J end by 10 bases, with 12 bases between. This CDR3 comprises 14 residues. CDR3 sequence (DNA): TGTGCCAGCAGTTACGCGGGAATGGGATCACCCCTCCACTTT. Its protein is CASSYAGMGSPLHF.

This rearrangement joins TRBV5-4 to TRBJ2-5; TRBD1 is a possible D gene (5 bases). The CDR3 length is 15 residues. The V end lost 4 bases, the J end lost 7 bases, and 20 bases lay between the germline ends. In germline, CDR1 is SGHNT, CDR2 YYREEE (reference sequence). CDR3 bases: TGTGCCAGCAGCGGTGGGGCAGGGTGGGAAGGGACCCAGTACTTC. Residues: CASSGGAGWEGTQYF. Using reference TRBV5-4 and TRBJ2-5 for the parts outside the CDR3, the full variable domain is ETGVTQSPTHLIKTRGQQVTLRCSSQSGHNTVSWYQQALGQGPQFIFQYYREEENGRGNFPPRFSGLQFPNYSSELNVNALELDDSALYLCASSGGAGWEGTQYFGPGTRLLVL.

This rearrangement joins TRBV6-6 to TRBJ2-7; possibly TRBD1 for D (5 bases). Between the trimmed V and J ends, which lost 5 bases and 6 bases, there was a span of 8 bases. This CDR3 contains 11 residues. The germline gives CDR1 MNHNY, CDR2 SVGAGI (reference sequence). In nucleotides, the CDR3 is TGTGCCAGCAGTCGGCAGGGCGAGCAGTACTTC. Translated: CASSRQGEQYF.

The chain is built from TRBV5-4 and TRBJ2-7, with TRBD1 identical over 9 bases. The CDR3 consists of 13 residues. Germline lookup yields CDR1 SGHNT and CDR2 YYREEE (reference sequence). The V segment lost 4 bases and the J segment 2 bases; nucleotides outside the gene matches: 1. CDR3 DNA: TGTGCCAGCAGCCGGGACAGGGCCTACGAGCAGTACTTC. It is translated as CASSRDRAYEQYF.

V gene TRBV6-6 combines with J gene TRBJ1-5; D gene unclear. The CDR3 is 12 amino acids. Trimming left V 5 bases short and J 7 bases short, with 9 bases between. CDR1 is MNHNY, CDR2 SVGAGI, per germline (reference sequence). CDR3 DNA sequence: TGTGCCAGCAGTCCCGCGGGGCAGCCCCAGCATTTT. Translating gives CASSPAGQPQHF.

The chain employs TRBV28 and TRBJ2-1, with unresolved D. Trimming left V 8 bases short and J 10 bases short, with 12 bases between. This CDR3 has 11 residues. In germline, CDR1 is MDHEN, CDR2 SYDVKM. CDR3 amino acids: CASLKRREQFF. The CDR3 DNA is TGTGCCAGCCTAAAAAGGCGGGAGCAGTTCTTC.

The chain recombines TRBV5-1 with TRBJ2-5; no firm D call. The better agreement between TRBJ2-7 and the DNA end casts doubt on the J call. Germline assignment: CDR1 SGHRS and CDR2 YFSETQ. This CDR3 region has 11 residues. The CDR3 loop reads CASTSPAEQYF. In DNA form, the CDR3 reads TGCGCCAGCACCTCTCCCGCCGAGCAGTACTTC.

The chain couples TRBV9 to TRBJ2-6; 14 nucleotides align to TRBD2. V trimming: 0 bases; J trimming: 3 bases; junction bases outside the gene matches: 11. Germline CDR1 SGDLS, CDR2 YYNGEE. This CDR3 is 21 amino acids long. In DNA form, the CDR3 reads TGTGCCAGCAGCGTAGTAGCGGCGACTAGCGGGGGGGCTTTTGGGGCCAACGTCCTGACTTTC. It specifies CASSVVAATSGGAFGANVLTF. Drawing the rest from reference TRBV9 and TRBJ2-6, the complete variable domain is DSGVTQTPKHLITATGQRVTLRCSPRSGDLSVYWYQQSLDQGLQFLIQYYNGEERAKGNILERFSAQQFPDLHSELNLSSLELGDSALYFCASSVVAATSGGAFGANVLTFGAGSRLTVL.

The chain is built from TRBV4-1 and TRBJ2-2; 14 nucleotides align to TRBD2. This CDR3 contains 17 residues. Per the germline V gene, CDR1 is MGHRA and CDR2 is YSYEKL. V lost 4 bases and J lost 0; bases outside the gene matches: 1. The CDR3 DNA follows: TGCGCCAGCAGCCGGACTAGCGGGGGGACGAACACCGGGGAGCTGTTTTTT. This translates into CASSRTSGGTNTGELFF.

The CDR3 bases are TGTGCCTGGGGGGACAGGAGCTCCTACAATGAGCAGTTCTTC. Its protein product is CAWGDRSSYNEQFF. The V and J genes are TRBV30 and TRBJ2-1; 8 nucleotides line up with TRBD1. There are 14 residues in the CDR3. Germline V lookup: CDR1 GTSNPN, CDR2 SVGIG (reference sequence). The junction had 3 bases not matched to a gene; V was cut back by 5 bases and J by 0 bases.

The chain couples TRBV2 to TRBJ2-3; 10 bases agree with TRBD2. Germline V gene data show CDR1 as SNHLY and CDR2 as FYNNEI. This CDR3 comprises 19 residues. The V and J ends lost 0 bases and 9 bases, in that order; junction bases with no gene match: 18. CDR3 in amino acids: CASSEASLRLAGALSTQYF. In DNA form, the CDR3 reads TGTGCCAGCAGTGAAGCGAGCCTGCGGCTAGCGGGAGCCCTTAGCACGCAGTATTTT.

This clone was seen a few times. V and J are TRBV7-9 and TRBJ2-1; D is ambiguous. V dropped 5 bases and J dropped 6 bases, with 8 bases sitting between them. Germline CDR1 reads SEHNR; CDR2 reads FQNEAQ (reference sequence). The CDR3 runs 12 residues. The CDR3: CASSLNTNEQFF. In nucleotides, the CDR3 is TGTGCCAGCAGCCTAAATACCAATGAGCAGTTCTTC.

V is TRBV14 and J is TRBJ2-7; the match to TRBD1 covers 7 bases. With 3 bases clipped from V and 3 bases from J, the junction kept 11 bases outside the gene matches. Germline assignment: CDR1 SGHDN and CDR2 FVKESK. This CDR3 has 16 amino acids. The CDR3 DNA is TGTGCCAGCAGCCATTTGGCAACAGGGGCTATCTACGAGCAGTACTTC. Encoded protein: CASSHLATGAIYEQYF.

This rearrangement joins TRBV19 to TRBJ2-3; no clear D gene. From germline, CDR1 is LNHDA and CDR2 SQIVND (reference sequence). Deletions cut 1 base from V and 4 bases from J, with 6 bases between. The CDR3 consists of 13 residues. The CDR3: CASSIAAADTQYF. In DNA, the CDR3 is TGTGCCAGTAGTATAGCGGCGGCAGATACGCAGTATTTT.